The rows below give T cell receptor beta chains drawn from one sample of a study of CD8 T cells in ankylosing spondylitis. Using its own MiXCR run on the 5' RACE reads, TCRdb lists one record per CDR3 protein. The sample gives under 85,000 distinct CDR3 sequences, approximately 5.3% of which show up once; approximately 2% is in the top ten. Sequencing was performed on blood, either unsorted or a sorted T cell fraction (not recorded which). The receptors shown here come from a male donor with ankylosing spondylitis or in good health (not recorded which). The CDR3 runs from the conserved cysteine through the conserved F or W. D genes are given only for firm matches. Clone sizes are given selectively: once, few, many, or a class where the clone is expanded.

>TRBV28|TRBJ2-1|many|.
TGTGCCAGCAGCCCTCCCAGCCAGGGGGGTGAGCAGTTCTTC
CASSPPSQGGEQFF
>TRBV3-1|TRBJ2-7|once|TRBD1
TGTGCCTTCAGTCCGGGACAGGGGAGGATCTCGGGCTACGAGCAGTACTTC
CAFSPGQGRISGYEQYF
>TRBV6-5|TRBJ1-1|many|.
TGTGCCAGCAGTTACCGTCCAGGACAGAGTGAAGCTTTCTTT
CASSYRPGQSEAFF
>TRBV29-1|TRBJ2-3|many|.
TGCAGCGCCGATTCTCGACTCGCTGCTTCAGATACGCAGTATTTT
CSADSRLAASDTQYF
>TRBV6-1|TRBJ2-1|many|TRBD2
TGTGCCAGCAGCCGGGGACTAGCGGATTACAATGAGCAGTTCTTC
CASSRGLADYNEQFF
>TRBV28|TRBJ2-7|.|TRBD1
TGTGCCAGCACCCCTGGGGACAGGAGTTCCTACGAGCAGTACTTC
CASTPGDRSSYEQYF
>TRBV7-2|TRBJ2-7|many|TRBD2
TGTGCCAGCAGCTTCGGACTAGCGGTTACCTACGAGCAGTACTTC
CASSFGLAVTYEQYF
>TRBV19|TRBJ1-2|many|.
TGTGCCTCCCGTATAGGGAGTGGGCAGATCGGCTACACCTTC
CASRIGSGQIGYTF
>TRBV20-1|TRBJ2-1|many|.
TGCAGTGCTAGCGGGTCGGCAGTCTCCTACAATGAGCAGTTCTTC
CSASGSAVSYNEQFF
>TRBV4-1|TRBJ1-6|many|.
TGCGCCAGCAGCTCAGAGTTCGCTAGCTCCTATAATTCACCCCTCCACTTT
CASSSEFASSYNSPLHF
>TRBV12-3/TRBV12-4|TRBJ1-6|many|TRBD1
TGTGCCAGCAGTTTAACAGGGGGTTCACCCCTCCACTTT
CASSLTGGSPLHF
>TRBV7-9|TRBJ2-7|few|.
TGTGCCAGCAGCTTAGGCGGGGGCGTTCTCTACGAGCAGTACTTC
CASSLGGGVLYEQYF
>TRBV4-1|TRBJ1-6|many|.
TGCGCCAGCAGCCGGGACGGAGGATATTCACCCCTCCACTTT
CASSRDGGYSPLHF
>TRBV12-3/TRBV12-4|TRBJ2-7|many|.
TGTGCCAGCAGTTTTAGTACAGAATTCTACGAGCAGTACTTC
CASSFSTEFYEQYF
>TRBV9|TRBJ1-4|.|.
TGTGCCAGCAGCGTTGGGTCGACGGGTGCAACTAATGAAAAACTGTTTTTT
CASSVGSTGATNEKLFF
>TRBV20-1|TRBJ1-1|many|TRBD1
TGCAGTGCTAGAGATGGGGACAGGGGACGGGGCACTGAAGCTTTCTTT
CSARDGDRGRGTEAFF
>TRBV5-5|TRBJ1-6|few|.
TGTGCCAGCAGCTTGGAGGGCGGCAGGAGGTCAGGGTCACCCCTCCACTTT
CASSLEGGRRSGSPLHF
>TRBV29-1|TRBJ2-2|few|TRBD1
TGCAGCGTTGAGGGACGGACAGGCTCGAACACCGGGGAGCTGTTTTTT
CSVEGRTGSNTGELFF
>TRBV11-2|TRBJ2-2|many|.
TGTGCCAGCAGCCTCCCTCCCCCGGAGACCGGGGAGCTGTTTTTT
CASSLPPPETGELFF
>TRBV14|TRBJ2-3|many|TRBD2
TGTGCCAGCAGCCAAGATAGACTAGCGGAGAGCACAGATACGCAGTATTTT
CASSQDRLAESTDTQYF
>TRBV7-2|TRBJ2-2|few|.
TGTGCCAGCAGCTTAGTCTCGGGGACGAACACCGGGGAGCTGTTTTTT
CASSLVSGTNTGELFF
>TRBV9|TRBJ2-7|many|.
TGTGCCAGCAGCCCTGGACTGAACTACGAGCAGTACTTC
CASSPGLNYEQYF
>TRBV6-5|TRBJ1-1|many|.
TGTGCCAGCAGTTTAATAGAGTTGAACACTGAAGCTTTCTTT
CASSLIELNTEAFF
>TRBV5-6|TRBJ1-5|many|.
TGTGCCAGCAGCCTATTAAATAGCAATCAGCCCCAGCATTTT
CASSLLNSNQPQHF
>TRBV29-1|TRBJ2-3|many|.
TGCAGCGTTGTTTGGTACATGAGCACAGATACGCAGTATTTT
CSVVWYMSTDTQYF
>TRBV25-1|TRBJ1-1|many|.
TGTGCCAGCAGTGCCCCCGGGACCGAGAACACTGAAGCTTTCTTT
CASSAPGTENTEAFF
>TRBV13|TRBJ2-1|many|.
TGTGCCAGCAGCTTAGTATCATCGGGGTATGAGCAGTTCTTC
CASSLVSSGYEQFF
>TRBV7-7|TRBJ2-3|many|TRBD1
TGTGCCAGCAGCGCGGACAGGGGCACAGATACGCAGTATTTT
CASSADRGTDTQYF
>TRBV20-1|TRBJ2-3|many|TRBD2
TGCAGTGATCTTTTGCCTAGCGGGTGGGGAGATACGCAGTATTTT
CSDLLPSGWGDTQYF
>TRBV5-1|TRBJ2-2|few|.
TGCGCCAGCAGCTTGGTCCTGAACACCGGGGAGCTGTTTTTT
CASSLVLNTGELFF
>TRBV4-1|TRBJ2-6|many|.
TGCGCCAGCAGCCAAGGCGTGTCGAACTCTGGGGCCAACGTCCTGACTTTC
CASSQGVSNSGANVLTF
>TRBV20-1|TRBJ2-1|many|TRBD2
TGCAGTGCTAGAGATCTAAGCGGGGGCCTCTACAATGAGCAGTTCTTC
CSARDLSGGLYNEQFF
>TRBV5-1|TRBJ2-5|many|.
TGCGCCAGCAGCTCGACCCAAGAGACCCAGTACTTC
CASSSTQETQYF
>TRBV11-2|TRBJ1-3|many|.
TGTGCCAGCAGCCCTAGGTCAATCAGGTCCGTCTCTGGAAACACCATATATTTT
CASSPRSIRSVSGNTIYF
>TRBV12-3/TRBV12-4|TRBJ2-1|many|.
TGTGCCAGCAGTTTTAGGAGCTCCTACAATGAGCAGTTCTTC
CASSFRSSYNEQFF
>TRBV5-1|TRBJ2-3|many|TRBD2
TGCGCCAGCAGCTTGGGGACTAGCGGGGGGGCCAGGAATACGCAGTATTTT
CASSLGTSGGARNTQYF
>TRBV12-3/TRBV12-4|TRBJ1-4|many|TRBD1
TGTGCCAGCAGTTTGGTCCAGGGGGAGCATAATGAAAAACTGTTTTTT
CASSLVQGEHNEKLFF
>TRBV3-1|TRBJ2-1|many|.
TGTGCCAGCAGCCAAGGATCCGGGCGGGGAGTCATTCGGGTGTATGAGCAGTTCTTC
CASSQGSGRGVIRVYEQFF
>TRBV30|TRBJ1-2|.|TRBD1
TGTGCCTGGAGTCCCCGGGACAGAAACTATGGCTACACCTTC
CAWSPRDRNYGYTF
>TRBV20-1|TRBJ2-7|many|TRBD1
TGCTGTGCTAGTGATGTTGTGGGACAGGGAATATCCTACGAGCAGTACTTC
CCASDVVGQGISYEQYF
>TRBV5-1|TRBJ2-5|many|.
TGCGCCAGCAGCTTGCGGACCGGGGAGACCCAGTACTTC
CASSLRTGETQYF
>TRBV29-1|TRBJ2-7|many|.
TGCAGCGTATCATCGGGCAGACTATACGAGCAGTACTTC
CSVSSGRLYEQYF
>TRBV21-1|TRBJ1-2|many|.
TGTGCCAGCAGCAAACCAGGGGCCTATGGCTACACCTTC
CASSKPGAYGYTF
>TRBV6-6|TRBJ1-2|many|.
TGTGCCAGCACCCGGGACCTTCGAAGTGGCTACACCTTC
CASTRDLRSGYTF
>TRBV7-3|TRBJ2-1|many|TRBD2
TGTGCCAGCAGCCTGGAGCGGGGGGGTTGGAATGAGCAGTTCTTC
CASSLERGGWNEQFF
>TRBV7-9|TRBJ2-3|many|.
TGTGCCAGCGGACCCCTGACGTATTTT
CASGPLTYF
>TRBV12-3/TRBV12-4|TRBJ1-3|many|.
TGTGCCAGCAGTAGGGCAGCTGGAAACACCATATATTTT
CASSRAAGNTIYF
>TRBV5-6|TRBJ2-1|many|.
TGTGCCAGCAGCTTGATGCCCTCCCCTACAGGGAATGAGCAGTTCTTC
CASSLMPSPTGNEQFF